The clone carrying this TCR beta chain appeared a single time. The CDR3 loop spans 15 amino acids. The germline CDR1 and CDR2 sequences are SEHNR and FQNEAQ (reference sequence). V lost 3 bases to trimming and J lost 1 base; unmatched junction nucleotides: 1. The data belong to a study of blood T cell repertoires in COVID-19. Study context: Samples came from the United States, Italy and Spain, spanning acute and convalescent COVID-19.

In the original analysis: Scientists estimated how many nucleated cells there were by amplifying reference gene primers. Sequencing used immunoSEQ multiplex PCR; TCRdb keeps in-frame clones, though not all of them. That table is the source of V, J and clone size, and D and trimming were worked out from the DNA. Of approximately 330,000 clones listed, 87% are singletons. This rearrangement joins TRBV7-9 to TRBJ2-5; 11 bases map to TRBD2. This receptor was obtained from a man aged 25-40 years with COVID-19, enrolled during active disease. Sequenced: peripheral blood. CDR3 bases: TGTGCCAGCAGCTTGGGGACTAGCGGCCAAGAGACCCAGTACTTC. This gives the protein CASSLGTSGQETQYF.